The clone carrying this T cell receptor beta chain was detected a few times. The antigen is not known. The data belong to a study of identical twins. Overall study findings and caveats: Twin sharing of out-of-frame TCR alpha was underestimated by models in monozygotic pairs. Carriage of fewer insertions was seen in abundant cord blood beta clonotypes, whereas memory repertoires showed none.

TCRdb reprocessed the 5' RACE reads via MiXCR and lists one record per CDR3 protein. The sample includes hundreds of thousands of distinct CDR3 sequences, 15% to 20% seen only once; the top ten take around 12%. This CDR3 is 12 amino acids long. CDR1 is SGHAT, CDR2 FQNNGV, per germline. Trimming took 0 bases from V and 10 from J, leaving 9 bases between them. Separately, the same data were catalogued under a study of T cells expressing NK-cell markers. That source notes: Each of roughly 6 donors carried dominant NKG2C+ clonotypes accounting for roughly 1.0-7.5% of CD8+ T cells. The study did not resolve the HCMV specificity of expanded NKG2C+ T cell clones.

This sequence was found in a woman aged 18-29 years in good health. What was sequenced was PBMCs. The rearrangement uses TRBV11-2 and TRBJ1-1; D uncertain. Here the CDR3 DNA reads TGTGCCAGCAGCTTAGAGATGGGTTCAGCTTTCTTT. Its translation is CASSLEMGSAFF. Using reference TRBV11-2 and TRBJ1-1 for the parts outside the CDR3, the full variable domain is EAGVAQSPRYKIIEKRQSVAFWCNPISGHATLYWYQQILGQGPKLLIQFQNNGVVDDSQLPKDRFSAERLKGVDSTLKIQPAKLEDSAVYLCASSLEMGSAFFGQGTRLTVV.